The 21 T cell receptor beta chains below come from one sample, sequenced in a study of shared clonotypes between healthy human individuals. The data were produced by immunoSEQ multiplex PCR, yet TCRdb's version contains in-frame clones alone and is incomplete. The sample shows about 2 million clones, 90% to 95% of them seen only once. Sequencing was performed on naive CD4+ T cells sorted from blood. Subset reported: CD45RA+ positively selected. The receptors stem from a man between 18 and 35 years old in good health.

CDR3 residues: CASSFRSGDRAPKETQYF. CDR3 nucleotides: TGTGCCAGCAGTTTCCGTTCCGGGGACAGAGCTCCTAAAGAGACCCAGTACTTC. The chain uses TRBV27 and TRBJ2-5, with TRBD1 identical over 7 bases. The CDR3 is made up of 18 amino acids. Germline CDR1 reads MNHEY; CDR2 reads SMNVEV (reference sequence). The V segment lost 3 bases and the J segment 3 bases; nucleotides outside the gene matches: 16.

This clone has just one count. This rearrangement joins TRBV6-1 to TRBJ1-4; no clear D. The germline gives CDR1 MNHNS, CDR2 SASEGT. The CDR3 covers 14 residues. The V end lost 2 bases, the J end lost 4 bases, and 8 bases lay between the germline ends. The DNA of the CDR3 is TGTGCCAGCAGTGAACTGGGAGTTAATGAAAAACTGTTTTTT. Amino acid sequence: CASSELGVNEKLFF.

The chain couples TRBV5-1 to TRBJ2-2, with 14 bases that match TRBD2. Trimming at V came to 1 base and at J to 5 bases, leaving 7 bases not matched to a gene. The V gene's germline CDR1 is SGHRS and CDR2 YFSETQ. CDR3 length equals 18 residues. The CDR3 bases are TGCGCCAGCAGCTTGATGGGACTAGCGGGAGATTGGACCGGGGAGCTGTTTTTT. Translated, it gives CASSLMGLAGDWTGELFF. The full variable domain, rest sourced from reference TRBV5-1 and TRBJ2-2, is KAGVTQTPRYLIKTRGQQVTLSCSPISGHRSVSWYQQTPGQGLQFLFEYFSETQRNKGNFPGRFSGRQFSNSRSEMNVSTLELGDSALYLCASSLMGLAGDWTGELFFGEGSRLTVL.

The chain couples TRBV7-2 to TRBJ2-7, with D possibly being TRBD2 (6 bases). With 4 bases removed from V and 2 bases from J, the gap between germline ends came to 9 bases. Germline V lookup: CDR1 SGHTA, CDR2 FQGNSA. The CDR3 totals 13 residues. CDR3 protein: CASSSRTTYEQYF. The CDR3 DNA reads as TGTGCCAGCAGCTCCAGGACTACCTACGAGCAGTACTTC.

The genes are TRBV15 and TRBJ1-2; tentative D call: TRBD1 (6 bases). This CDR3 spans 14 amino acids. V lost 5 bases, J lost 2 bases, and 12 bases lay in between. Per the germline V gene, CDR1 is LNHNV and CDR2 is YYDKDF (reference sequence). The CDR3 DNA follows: TGTGCCACCAGCCCGACAGGCCCCAACTATGGCTACACCTTC. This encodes CATSPTGPNYGYTF.

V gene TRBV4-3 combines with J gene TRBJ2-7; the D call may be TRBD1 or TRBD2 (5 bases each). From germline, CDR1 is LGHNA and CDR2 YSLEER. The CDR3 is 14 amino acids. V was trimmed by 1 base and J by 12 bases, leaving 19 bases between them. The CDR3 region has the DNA TGCGCCAGCAGCCAAGGGGTCGGGACCCCGACTCGGTACTTC. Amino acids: CASSQGVGTPTRYF.

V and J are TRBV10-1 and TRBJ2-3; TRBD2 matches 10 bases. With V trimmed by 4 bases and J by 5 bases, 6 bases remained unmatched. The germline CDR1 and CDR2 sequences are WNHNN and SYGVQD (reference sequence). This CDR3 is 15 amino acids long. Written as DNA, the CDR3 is TGCGCCAGCAGTGGGCTAGCGGGAGTCGAAGATACGCAGTATTTT. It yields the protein CASSGLAGVEDTQYF.

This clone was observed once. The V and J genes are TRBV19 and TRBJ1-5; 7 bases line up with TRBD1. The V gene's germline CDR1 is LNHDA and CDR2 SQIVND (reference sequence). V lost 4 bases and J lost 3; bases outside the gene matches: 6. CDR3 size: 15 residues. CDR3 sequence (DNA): TGTGCCAGTAGTACATGGACAGGACCCAATCAGCCCCAGCATTTT. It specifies CASSTWTGPNQPQHF.

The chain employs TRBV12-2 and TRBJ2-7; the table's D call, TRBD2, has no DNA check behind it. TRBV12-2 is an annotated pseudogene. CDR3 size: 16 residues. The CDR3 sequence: CASRLAGGRELNEQYF. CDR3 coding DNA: TGTGCAAGTCGCTTAGCCGGAGGGCGGGAGCTCAACGAGCAGTACTTC.

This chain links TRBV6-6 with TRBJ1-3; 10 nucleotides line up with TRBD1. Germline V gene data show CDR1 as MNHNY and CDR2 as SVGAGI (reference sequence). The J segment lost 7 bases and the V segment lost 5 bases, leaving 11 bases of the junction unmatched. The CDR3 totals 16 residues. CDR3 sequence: CASSPPAGTGANTIYF. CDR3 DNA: TGTGCCAGCAGTCCCCCGGCGGGGACAGGGGCGAACACCATATATTTT.

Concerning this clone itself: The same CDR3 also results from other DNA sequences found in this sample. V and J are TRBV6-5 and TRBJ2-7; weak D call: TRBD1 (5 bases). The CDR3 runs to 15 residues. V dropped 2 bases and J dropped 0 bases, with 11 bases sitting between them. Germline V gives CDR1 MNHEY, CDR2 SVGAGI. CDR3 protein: CASSYKGLPSYEQYF. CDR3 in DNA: TGTGCCAGCAGTTACAAGGGGCTTCCCTCCTACGAGCAGTACTTC.

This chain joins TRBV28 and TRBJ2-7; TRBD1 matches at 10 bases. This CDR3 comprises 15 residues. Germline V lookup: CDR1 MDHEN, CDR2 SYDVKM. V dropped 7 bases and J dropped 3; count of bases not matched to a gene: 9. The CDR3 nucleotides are TGTGCCAGCATCACTGGGGGACAGGGGAACTACGAGCAGTACTTC. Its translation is CASITGGQGNYEQYF.

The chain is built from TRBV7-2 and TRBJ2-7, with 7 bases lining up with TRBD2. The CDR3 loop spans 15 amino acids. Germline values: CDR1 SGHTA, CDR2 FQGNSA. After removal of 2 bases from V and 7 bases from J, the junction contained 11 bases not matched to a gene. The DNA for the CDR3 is TGTGCCAGCAGCTTAACTCCAGCGGGAATGGGAGAGCAGTACTTC. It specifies CASSLTPAGMGEQYF.

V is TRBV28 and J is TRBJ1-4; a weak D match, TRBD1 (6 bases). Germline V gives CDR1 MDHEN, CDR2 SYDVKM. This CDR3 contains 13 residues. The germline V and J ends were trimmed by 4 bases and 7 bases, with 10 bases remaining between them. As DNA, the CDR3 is TGTGCCAGCAGTTCCGGGGGCGTTGAAAAACTGTTTTTT. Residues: CASSSGGVEKLFF.

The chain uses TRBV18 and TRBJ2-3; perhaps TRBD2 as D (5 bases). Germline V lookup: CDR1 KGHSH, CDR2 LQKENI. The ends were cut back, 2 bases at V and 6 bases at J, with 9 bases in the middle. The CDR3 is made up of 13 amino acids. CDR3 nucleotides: TGTGCCAGCTCACCAAGTGGGAGCGATACGCAGTATTTT. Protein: CASSPSGSDTQYF.

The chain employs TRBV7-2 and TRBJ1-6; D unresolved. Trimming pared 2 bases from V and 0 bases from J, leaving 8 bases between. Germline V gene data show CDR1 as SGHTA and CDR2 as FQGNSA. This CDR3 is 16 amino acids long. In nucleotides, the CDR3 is TGTGCCAGCAGCTTAACCTACAGCTCCTATAATTCACCCCTCCACTTT. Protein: CASSLTYSSYNSPLHF.

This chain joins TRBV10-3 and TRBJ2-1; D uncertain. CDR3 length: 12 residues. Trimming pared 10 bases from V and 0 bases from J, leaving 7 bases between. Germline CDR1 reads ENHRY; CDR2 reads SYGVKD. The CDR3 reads CATSLSYNEQFF. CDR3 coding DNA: TGTGCCACCAGCCTCTCCTACAATGAGCAGTTCTTC.

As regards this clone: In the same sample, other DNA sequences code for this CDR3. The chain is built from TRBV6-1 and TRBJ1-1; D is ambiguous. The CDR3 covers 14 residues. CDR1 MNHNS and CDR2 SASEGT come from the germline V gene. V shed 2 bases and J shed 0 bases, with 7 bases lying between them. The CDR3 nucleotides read TGTGCCAGCAGTGAACGTCTACTGAACACTGAAGCTTTCTTT. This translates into CASSERLLNTEAFF.

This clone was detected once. The CDR3 sequence: CSALSGFEQYF. The DNA of the CDR3 is TGCAGTGCTTTAAGCGGCTTTGAGCAGTACTTC. The V gene is TRBV20-1, the J gene TRBJ2-7; D perhaps matches TRBD2 (5 bases). The ends were cut back, 5 bases at V and 7 bases at J, with 12 bases in the middle. The CDR3 spans 11 residues. Per the germline V gene, CDR1 is DFQATT and CDR2 is SNEGSKA (reference sequence).

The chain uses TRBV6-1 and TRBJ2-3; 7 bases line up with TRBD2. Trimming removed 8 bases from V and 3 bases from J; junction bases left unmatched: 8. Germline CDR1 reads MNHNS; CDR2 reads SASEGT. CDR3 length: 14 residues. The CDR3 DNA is TGTGCCAGCCTTGGACTAGGAGGTACAGATACGCAGTATTTT. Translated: CASLGLGGTDTQYF.

The CDR3 spells CASSSITGPLYEQYF. The DNA of the CDR3 is TGTGCCAGCAGCTCCATCACAGGGCCTCTCTACGAGCAGTACTTC. J is TRBJ2-7 and V is TRBV5-5, with D maybe TRBD1 (6 bases). V was shortened by 3 bases and J by 3 bases, with 16 bases between the two germline ends. The germline V gene has CDR1 SGHKS and CDR2 YYEKEE (reference sequence). The CDR3 contains 15 residues.